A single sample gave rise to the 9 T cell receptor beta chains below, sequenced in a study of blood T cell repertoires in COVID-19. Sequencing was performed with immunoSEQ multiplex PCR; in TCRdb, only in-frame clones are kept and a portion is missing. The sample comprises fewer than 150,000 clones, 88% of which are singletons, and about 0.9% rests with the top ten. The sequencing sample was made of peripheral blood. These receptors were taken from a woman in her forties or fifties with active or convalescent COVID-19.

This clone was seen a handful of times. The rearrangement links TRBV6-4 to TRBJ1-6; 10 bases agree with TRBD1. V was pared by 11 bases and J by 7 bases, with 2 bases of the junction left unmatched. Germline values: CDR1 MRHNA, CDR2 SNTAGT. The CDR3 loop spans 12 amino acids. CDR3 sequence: CAGTGDNSPLHF. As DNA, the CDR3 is TGTGCCGGGACAGGGGACAATTCACCCCTCCACTTT.

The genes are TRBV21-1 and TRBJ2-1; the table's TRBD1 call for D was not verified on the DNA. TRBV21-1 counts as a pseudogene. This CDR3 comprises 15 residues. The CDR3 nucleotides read TGTGCCAGCAAGTCCCAACCCAGGTTCCACAATGAGCAGTTCTTC. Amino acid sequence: CASKSQPRFHNEQFF.

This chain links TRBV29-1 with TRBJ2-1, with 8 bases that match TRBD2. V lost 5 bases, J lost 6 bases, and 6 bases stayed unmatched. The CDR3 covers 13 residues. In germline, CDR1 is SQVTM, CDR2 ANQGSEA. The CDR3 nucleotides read TGCAGCGTTTTCAGCGGGAGCGGCAATGAGCAGTTCTTC. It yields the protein CSVFSGSGNEQFF.

CDR3 coding DNA: TGTGCCAGCAGCCAGTATCAGGGTCCCGGGGAGCTGTTTTTT. Protein: CASSQYQGPGELFF. The chain carries TRBV14 and TRBJ2-2; maybe TRBD1 (5 bases). This CDR3 contains 14 residues. The V end was cut by 3 bases, the J end by 6 bases, with 11 bases between. Germline V CDR1 and CDR2: SGHDN, FVKESK.

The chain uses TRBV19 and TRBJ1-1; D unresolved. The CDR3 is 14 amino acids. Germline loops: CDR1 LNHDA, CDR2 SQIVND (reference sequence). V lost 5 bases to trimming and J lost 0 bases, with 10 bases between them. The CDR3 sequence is CASSAQPLNTEAFF. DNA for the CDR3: TGTGCCAGTAGTGCACAGCCGTTGAACACTGAAGCTTTCTTT.

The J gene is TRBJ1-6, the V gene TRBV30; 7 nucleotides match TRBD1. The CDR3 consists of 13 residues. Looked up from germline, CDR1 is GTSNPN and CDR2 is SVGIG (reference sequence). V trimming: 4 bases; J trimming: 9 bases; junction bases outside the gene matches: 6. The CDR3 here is CAWNRQGGSPLHF. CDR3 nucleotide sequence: TGTGCCTGGAACCGACAGGGCGGTTCACCCCTCCACTTT.

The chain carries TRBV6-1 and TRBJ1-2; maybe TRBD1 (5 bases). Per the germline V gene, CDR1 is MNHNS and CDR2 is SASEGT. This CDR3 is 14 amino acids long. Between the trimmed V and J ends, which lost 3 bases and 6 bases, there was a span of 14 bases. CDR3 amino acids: CASSDPAGVDGYTF. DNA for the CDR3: TGTGCCAGCAGTGACCCCGCGGGGGTAGATGGCTACACCTTC.

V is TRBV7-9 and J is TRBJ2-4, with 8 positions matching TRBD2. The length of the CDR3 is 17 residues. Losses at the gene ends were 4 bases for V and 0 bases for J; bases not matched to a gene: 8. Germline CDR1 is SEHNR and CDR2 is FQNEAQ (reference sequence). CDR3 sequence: CASSSPSGPLAKNIQYF. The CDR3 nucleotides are TGTGCCAGCAGCTCACCTAGCGGGCCGCTAGCCAAAAACATTCAGTACTTC.

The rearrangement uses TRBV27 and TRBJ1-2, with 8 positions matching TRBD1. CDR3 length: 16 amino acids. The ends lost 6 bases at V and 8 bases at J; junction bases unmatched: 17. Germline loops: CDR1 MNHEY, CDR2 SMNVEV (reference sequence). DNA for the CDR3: TGTGCCAGCAGGACCAGCACCCGGACAGGGTCGTACGGCTACACCTTC. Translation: CASRTSTRTGSYGYTF.